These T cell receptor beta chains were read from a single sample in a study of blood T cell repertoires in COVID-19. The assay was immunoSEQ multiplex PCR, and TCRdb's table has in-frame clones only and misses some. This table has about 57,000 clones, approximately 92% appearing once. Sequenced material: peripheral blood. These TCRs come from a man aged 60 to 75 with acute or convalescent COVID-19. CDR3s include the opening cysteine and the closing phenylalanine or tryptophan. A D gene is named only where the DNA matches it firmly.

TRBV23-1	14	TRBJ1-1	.	CASSWPGENTEAFF
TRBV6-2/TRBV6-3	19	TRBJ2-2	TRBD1	CASSYSSKGTGRNTGELFF
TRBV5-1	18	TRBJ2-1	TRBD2	CASSLNVLAEYSYNEQFF
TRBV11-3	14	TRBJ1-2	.	CASSSRGGNYGYTF
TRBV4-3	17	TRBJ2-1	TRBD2	CASSPGTSGSNNNEQFF
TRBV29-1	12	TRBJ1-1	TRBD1	CSGTDRGVEAFF
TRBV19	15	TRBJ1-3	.	CASSIKQAAGNTIYF
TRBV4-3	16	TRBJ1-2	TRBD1	CASSQGGQGASYGYTF
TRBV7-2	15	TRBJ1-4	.	CASSPGHRINEKLFF
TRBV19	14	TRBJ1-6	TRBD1	CASSAQGARSPLHF
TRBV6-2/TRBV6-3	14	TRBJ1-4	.	CASSSEQGYEKLFF
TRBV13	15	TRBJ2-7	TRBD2	CASSLGLAGVGEQYF
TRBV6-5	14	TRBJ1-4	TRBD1	CASKPGQGNEKLFF
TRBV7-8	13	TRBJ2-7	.	CASSLTGTYEQYF
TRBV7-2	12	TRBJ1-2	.	CASSLSQGGYTF